This T cell receptor (beta chain) was recovered during a study of blood T cell repertoires in COVID-19 (dated by TCRdb to 2019 to 2021). For the wider study: The collaborator samples originated in the United States, Italy and Spain and spanned the acute and convalescent phases of COVID-19. The material from the prospective study consisted of cDNA or gDNA derived from T cells, B-cell-depleted T cells, or PBMCs. The dataset comprised deeply sampled blood TCRbeta repertoires from subjects exposed to, actively infected with, or recovered from COVID-19. The repertoires were released in a freely available public database meant as a resource for research on the immune response to SARS-CoV-2. Samples were obtained from the ongoing ImmuneRACE study (first 160 participants) and from 1,254 subjects provided by 6 global collaborators. The sample metadata nearly always contained a de-identified subject ID, COVID-19 status, age in years and sex. Where available, HLA class I and class II types were taken from metadata supplied by the sample provider and were not determined by assay-based typing.

This clone was seen just once. Its antigen remains undetermined. The sample holds no much larger clone one base away, and base qualities are not on file. TCRbeta CDR3 regions were amplified from genomic DNA using the immunoSEQ Assay, a bias-controlled multiplex PCR. The study's own analysis went as follows. The number of nucleated cells in each sample was estimated by amplification of reference gene primers within the assay. To quantify the absolute abundance of each unique TCRbeta CDR3 rearrangement, sequence reads were collapsed and filtered. For each sample, productive Simpson clonality was calculated by taking the square root of Simpson's diversity index across productive rearrangements. TCRdb provides this immuneACCESS table in a form limited to in-frame rearrangements. Some clones are lacking; in checked studies, under half of them reflect an unresolved V gene, and why the rest are absent is not known. V, J and clone size were drawn from that table, and D and trimming were deduced from the DNA. The sample includes 200,000 or so clones, with around 84% observed a single time. Less than 20% of the sample is held by the ten biggest clonotypes.

Collaborating institutions collected whole blood in K2EDTA tubes following their own protocols. For TCRbeta analysis, collaborator samples were shipped as frozen whole blood, as isolated PBMCs, or as DNA extracted from either sample type. The CDR3 covers 16 residues, taking in both the cysteine and the phenylalanine. Left in the record is the CDR3 DNA by itself, 48 bases read in frame from the first base. The germline V gene (reference sequence) specifies MNHNY as CDR1 and SVGAGI as CDR2. At the junction V is shortened by 0 bases and J by 2 bases, with 11 bases in between. Study-level results and caveats: The amount of clinical and demographic metadata varied by source and participant and was provided uncurated.

The TCR sequence derives from a human donor in a cohort sampled during active COVID-19. The material sequenced was peripheral blood. The chain joins TRBV6-6 to TRBJ1-5; TRBD1 might be the D gene, on 6 matching bases. The CDR3 here reads CASSYSQGSGNQPQHF. At the DNA level, the sequence is TGTGCCAGCAGTTACTCCCAGGGGTCGGGCAATCAGCCCCAGCATTTT.